This T cell receptor (beta chain) is drawn from a study of blood T cell repertoires in COVID-19. On the study more broadly: Donors in the United States, Italy and Spain gave samples during acute or convalescent COVID-19.

Under the authors' procedure: Reference gene primer amplification yielded estimated nucleated cell counts. The protocol was immunoSEQ multiplex PCR, while the TCRdb copy is restricted to in-frame clones and leaves out a portion. V, J and clone size derive from that table, while D and trimming were established from the DNA sequence. The sample lists fewer than 90,000 clones; roughly 95% were seen once. Trimming at V came to 4 bases and at J to 5 bases, leaving 3 bases not matched to a gene. Germline-derived CDR1 and CDR2 are MDHEN and SYDVKM. This CDR3 comprises 13 residues. Sequenced material: peripheral blood. This chain connects TRBV28 to TRBJ1-2; TRBD1 matches at 8 bases. This clonotype was sampled from a human donor with active COVID-19. The donor label of this sample is uncertain. The CDR3 DNA sequence: TGTGCCAGCAGTTATCAGGGGGCTTATGGCTACACCTTC. Residues: CASSYQGAYGYTF.